These 3 T cell receptor beta chains were all obtained from the same sample, sequenced in a study of cytomegalovirus exposure and HLA in healthy donors. Primers included in the PCR were 60 Vbeta and 13 Jbeta primers. Method: immunoSEQ multiplex PCR; TCRdb's copy keeps in-frame clones and lacks some. Its clone listing holds tens of thousands of clones. Sequenced sample: PBMCs. The source is a man aged 50 or older in good health and CMV-seropositive.

V and J are TRBV6-5 and TRBJ2-1, with TRBD1 matching over 8 bases. After removal of 0 bases from V and 4 bases from J, the junction contained 5 bases not matched to a gene. The CDR3 sequence is 16 residues long. CDR1 is MNHEY, CDR2 SVGAGI, per germline. As DNA, the CDR3 is TGTGCCAGCAGTTACTCAACCGGGACAGGATACAATGAGCAGTTCTTC. This sequence encodes CASSYSTGTGYNEQFF.

V usage is TRBV10-3 and J usage is TRBJ2-6; D remains unclear. Germline assignment: CDR1 ENHRY and CDR2 SYGVKD. The CDR3 extends over 16 amino acids. V was trimmed by 5 bases and J by 0 bases, leaving 11 bases between them. This chain's CDR3 is CAISLERSSGANVLTF. CDR3 sequence (DNA): TGTGCCATCAGTTTAGAAAGGAGCTCTGGGGCCAACGTCCTGACTTTC.

This chain links TRBV7-8 with TRBJ2-1, with 9 bases identical to TRBD2. The CDR3 is made up of 13 amino acids. The V gene's germline CDR1 is SGHVS and CDR2 FQNEAQ. With V trimmed by 1 base and J by 12 bases, 4 bases remained unmatched. The CDR3 spells CASSLERGVPQFF. The DNA for the CDR3 is TGTGCCAGCAGCTTAGAGCGGGGGGTCCCGCAGTTCTTC.